Below are 21 T cell receptor beta chains sequenced from a single sample in a study of blood T cell repertoires in COVID-19. Sequencing was performed with immunoSEQ multiplex PCR; in TCRdb, only in-frame clones are kept and a portion is missing. Counted here are around 190,000 clones, around 83% occurring once; the ten biggest clones make up more than 3%. The sample was PBMCs or T cells enriched from blood (not recorded which). All receptors derive from a woman in her 30s who had been exposed to COVID-19.

The chain links TRBV19 to TRBJ1-5; D unclear. The CDR3 contains 14 residues. CDR1 is LNHDA, CDR2 SQIVND, per germline (reference sequence). Trimming left V 3 bases short and J 2 bases short, with 8 bases between. CDR3 in DNA: TGTGCCAGTAGTATTTGGGAGGGCAATCAGCCCCAGCATTTT. Protein product: CASSIWEGNQPQHF.

The chain links TRBV4-1 to TRBJ1-1; a possible D gene is TRBD1 (5 bases). Germline-derived CDR1 and CDR2 are MGHRA and YSYEKL. V lost 4 bases to trimming and J lost 8 bases, with 17 bases between them. The CDR3 totals 14 residues. The CDR3 coding sequence is TGCGCCAGCAGCCGGATACAGGTTGAAAGAGAAGCTTTCTTT. Amino acid sequence: CASSRIQVEREAFF.

V is TRBV21-1 and J is TRBJ1-1; the listed D gene, TRBD1, was not tested against the DNA. TRBV21-1 is noted as a pseudogene. The CDR3 has 13 residues. The CDR3 coding sequence is TGTGCCAGCAGCAAAGGCTCAGGGACTGAAGCTTTCTTT. As protein: CASSKGSGTEAFF.

The chain employs TRBV7-9 and TRBJ1-5; 7 bases are shared with TRBD1. Germline V gene data show CDR1 as SEHNR and CDR2 as FQNEAQ (reference sequence). This CDR3 is built from 14 residues. Trimming took 5 bases from V and 0 from J; bases not matched to a gene: 1. The CDR3 protein is CASSRDSSNQPQHF. The CDR3 coding sequence is TGTGCCAGCAGCCGGGACAGTAGCAATCAGCCCCAGCATTTT.

The chain joins TRBV11-2 to TRBJ1-1, with a weak D call TRBD1 (6 bases). The ends were cut back, 1 base at V and 5 bases at J, with 11 bases in the middle. This CDR3 has 14 residues. Germline CDR1 and CDR2: SGHAT and FQNNGV. As DNA, the CDR3 is TGTGCCAGCAGCTTAGGGGTCCAGGGGACTGAAGCTTTCTTT. Protein: CASSLGVQGTEAFF. The full variable domain, its missing parts supplied by reference TRBV11-2 and TRBJ1-1, is EAGVAQSPRYKIIEKRQSVAFWCNPISGHATLYWYQQILGQGPKLLIQFQNNGVVDDSQLPKDRFSAERLKGVDSTLKIQPAKLEDSAVYLCASSLGVQGTEAFFGQGTRLTVV.

This chain joins TRBV7-8 and TRBJ1-5, with TRBD1 matching over 8 bases. The germline V gene encodes CDR1 SGHVS and CDR2 FQNEAQ. V trimming: 5 bases; J trimming: 3 bases; junction bases outside the gene matches: 9. The CDR3 totals 16 residues. CDR3 sequence (DNA): TGTGCCAGCAGCGAATTACAGGGGGTAAACAATCAGCCCCAGCATTTT. Translating gives CASSELQGVNNQPQHF.

V and J are TRBV9 and TRBJ1-4; tentatively, D is TRBD1 (5 bases). Per the germline V gene, CDR1 is SGDLS and CDR2 is YYNGEE. The V gene lost 1 base and the J gene lost 6 bases, with 13 bases spanning the gap. This CDR3 contains 15 residues. CDR3 bases: TGTGCCAGCAGCGTATTCGGGGGGTCAGATGAAAAACTGTTTTTT. Translated: CASSVFGGSDEKLFF.

This sequence joins TRBV5-1 and TRBJ1-6; a weak D match, TRBD1 (5 bases). This CDR3 comprises 15 residues. CDR1 SGHRS and CDR2 YFSETQ come from the germline V gene. V shed 0 bases and J shed 10 bases, with 14 bases lying between them. The CDR3 sequence is CASSLEGNVGSPLHF. The CDR3 bases are TGCGCCAGCAGCTTGGAGGGGAACGTGGGATCACCCCTCCACTTT.

This chain uses TRBV19 with TRBJ1-4; 7 nucleotides line up with TRBD1. The CDR3 totals 16 residues. V dropped 4 bases and J dropped 3; count of bases not matched to a gene: 8. Germline V CDR1 and CDR2: LNHDA, SQIVND (reference sequence). The CDR3 bases are TGTGCCAGTAGTACCCCTAGGACAGGATCTAATGAAAAACTGTTTTTT. It translates to CASSTPRTGSNEKLFF.

The rearrangement joins TRBV9 to TRBJ1-1; no definite D call. The germline V and J ends were trimmed by 0 bases and 5 bases, with 8 bases remaining between them. The CDR3 spans 13 residues. The V gene's germline CDR1 is SGDLS and CDR2 YYNGEE. For the CDR3, the DNA is TGTGCCAGCAGCGTAGTAGAGAGGACTGAAGCTTTCTTT. Translation gives CASSVVERTEAFF.

J is TRBJ1-4 and V is TRBV30, with D possibly being TRBD1 (6 bases). The CDR3 runs to 14 residues. Germline assignment: CDR1 GTSNPN and CDR2 SVGIG (reference sequence). Trimming left V 6 bases short and J 7 bases short, with 18 bases between. The CDR3 region has the DNA TGTGCCTGCATTGCCCCGGGACAAGTTGAAAAACTGTTTTTT. Translated: CACIAPGQVEKLFF. Complete variable domain (other parts from reference TRBV30 and TRBJ1-4): SQTIHQWPATLVQPVGSPLSLECTVEGTSNPNLYWYRQAAGRGLQLLFYSVGIGQISSEVPQNLSASRPQDRQFILSSKKLLLSDSGFYLCACIAPGQVEKLFFGSGTQLSVL.

V usage is TRBV3-1 (or the pseudogene TRBV3-2) and J usage is TRBJ2-5, with 7 bases identical to TRBD2. Per germline, CDR1 LGHDT and CDR2 YNNKEL (reference sequence). The ends lost 3 bases at V and 0 bases at J; junction bases unmatched: 7. The CDR3 sequence is 16 residues long. The CDR3 nucleotides read TGTGCCAGCAGCCAGGGCCTCGGGGGGAACCAAGAGACCCAGTACTTC. Its translation: CASSQGLGGNQETQYF.

This chain links TRBV11-2 with TRBJ1-2; 7 bases align to TRBD1. J lost 2 bases, V lost 1 base, and 4 bases had no gene match. The CDR3 spans 15 residues. CDR1 and CDR2 (germline): SGHAT, FQNNGV. CDR3 region: CASSLADRANYGYTF. CDR3 coding DNA: TGTGCCAGCAGCTTAGCCGACAGGGCCAACTATGGCTACACCTTC.

This clone was seen a single time. The CDR3 DNA reads TGTGCCAGCAGTGGACAGGGAATGTTTGGCTACACCTTC. Its translation is CASSGQGMFGYTF. The chain combines TRBV2 with TRBJ1-2; 7 bases are shared with TRBD1. CDR3 size: 13 residues. V was clipped by 4 bases and J by 7 bases; unmatched bases: 6. The germline CDR1 and CDR2 sequences are SNHLY and FYNNEI. Using reference TRBV2 and TRBJ1-2 for the parts outside the CDR3, the full variable domain is EPEVTQTPSHQVTQMGQEVILRCVPISNHLYFYWYRQILGQKVEFLVSFYNNEISEKSEIFDDQFSVERPDGSNFTLKIRSTKLEDSAMYFCASSGQGMFGYTFGSGTRLTVV.

The CDR3 nucleotides read TGCGCCAGCAGCCACACAGCTAGCGGGGAGACCCAGTACTTC. Translated: CASSHTASGETQYF. The chain couples TRBV4-1 to TRBJ2-5, with 8 bases lining up with TRBD2. The CDR3 contains 14 residues. Trimming at V came to 3 bases and at J to 5 bases, leaving 5 bases not matched to a gene. CDR1 is MGHRA, CDR2 YSYEKL, per germline.

The chain links TRBV5-4 to TRBJ2-7, with D perhaps TRBD2 (6 bases). Germline CDR1 is SGHNT and CDR2 is YYREEE (reference sequence). This CDR3 spans 15 amino acids. The V end was cut by 0 bases, the J end by 0 bases, with 10 bases between. CDR3 in amino acids: CASSLGLASSYEQYF. The CDR3 DNA reads TGTGCCAGCAGCTTGGGGCTAGCGAGCTCCTACGAGCAGTACTTC.

V is TRBV6-2 or TRBV6-3 and J is TRBJ1-2; D possibly corresponds to TRBD1 (5 bases). There are 14 residues in the CDR3. Per germline, CDR1 MNHEY and CDR2 SVGEGT. Trimming took 5 bases from V and 1 from J, leaving 11 bases between them. CDR3 sequence (DNA): TGTGCCAGCAGTCAGGGCTCCGGTAACTATGGCTACACCTTC. This codes for CASSQGSGNYGYTF.

This rearrangement joins TRBV27 to TRBJ2-7; perhaps TRBD1 as D (5 bases). The CDR3 contains 13 residues. Trimming removed 0 bases from V and 3 bases from J, with 6 bases in between. CDR1 and CDR2 (germline): MNHEY, SMNVEV (reference sequence). CDR3 nucleotide sequence: TGTGCCAGCAGTTTATCAGGGGACTACGAGCAGTACTTC. Protein product: CASSLSGDYEQYF.

This chain uses TRBV5-1 with TRBJ2-4, with 9 bases aligning to TRBD2. Germline CDR1 reads SGHRS; CDR2 reads YFSETQ. The CDR3 length is 19 residues. J gave up 2 bases and V 0 bases, and 12 bases lay outside the gene matches. The CDR3 DNA reads as TGCGCCAGCAGCTTGGACCCGGATGTGGCGGGGGGGACCAAAAACATTCAGTACTTC. Translated: CASSLDPDVAGGTKNIQYF. The whole variable domain, remainder taken from reference TRBV5-1 and TRBJ2-4, is KAGVTQTPRYLIKTRGQQVTLSCSPISGHRSVSWYQQTPGQGLQFLFEYFSETQRNKGNFPGRFSGRQFSNSRSEMNVSTLELGDSALYLCASSLDPDVAGGTKNIQYFGAGTRLSVL.

The chain uses TRBV27 and TRBJ1-6, with unresolved D. Trimming took off 6 bases at V and 10 bases at J, with 19 bases between the two ends. This CDR3 has 15 residues. Germline-derived CDR1 and CDR2 are MNHEY and SMNVEV (reference sequence). The CDR3 loop reads CASRIIGGEKSPLHF. CDR3 coding DNA: TGTGCCAGCAGAATCATTGGAGGAGAGAAATCACCCCTCCACTTT.

This clone was found a few times. The rearrangement joins TRBV5-4 to TRBJ1-6; D perhaps matches TRBD1 (6 bases). Deletions cut 0 bases from V and 7 bases from J, with 8 bases between. Germline CDR1 and CDR2: SGHNT and YYREEE (reference sequence). This CDR3 is 14 amino acids long. Here the CDR3 reads CASSLAGTNSPLHF. Written as DNA, the CDR3 is TGTGCCAGCAGCTTGGCGGGGACAAATTCACCCCTCCACTTT.